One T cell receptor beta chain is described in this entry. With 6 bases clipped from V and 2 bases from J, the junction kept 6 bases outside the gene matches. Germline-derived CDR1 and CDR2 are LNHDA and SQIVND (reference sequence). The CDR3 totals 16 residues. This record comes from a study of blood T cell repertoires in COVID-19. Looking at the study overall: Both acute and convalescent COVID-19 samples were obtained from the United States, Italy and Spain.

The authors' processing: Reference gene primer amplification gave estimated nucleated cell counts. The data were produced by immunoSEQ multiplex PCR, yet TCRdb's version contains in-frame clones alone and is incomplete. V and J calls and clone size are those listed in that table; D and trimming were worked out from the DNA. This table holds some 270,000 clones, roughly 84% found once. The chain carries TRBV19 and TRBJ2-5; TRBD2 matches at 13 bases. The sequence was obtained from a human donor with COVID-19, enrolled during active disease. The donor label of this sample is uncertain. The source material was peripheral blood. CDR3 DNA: TGTGCCAGTAGCAATCCGGGACTAGCGGGACAAGAGACCCAGTACTTC. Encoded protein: CASSNPGLAGQETQYF.